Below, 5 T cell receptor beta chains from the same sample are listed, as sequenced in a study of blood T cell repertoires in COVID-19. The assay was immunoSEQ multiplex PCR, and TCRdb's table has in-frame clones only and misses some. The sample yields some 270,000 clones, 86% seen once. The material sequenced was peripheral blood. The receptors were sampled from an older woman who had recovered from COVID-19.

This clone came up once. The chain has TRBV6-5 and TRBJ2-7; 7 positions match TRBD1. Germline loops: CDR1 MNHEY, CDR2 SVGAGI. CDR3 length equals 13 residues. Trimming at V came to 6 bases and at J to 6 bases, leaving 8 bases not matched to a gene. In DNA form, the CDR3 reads TGTGCCAGCAGACCCGACAGGGTTGGCGAGCAGTACTTC. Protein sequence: CASRPDRVGEQYF.

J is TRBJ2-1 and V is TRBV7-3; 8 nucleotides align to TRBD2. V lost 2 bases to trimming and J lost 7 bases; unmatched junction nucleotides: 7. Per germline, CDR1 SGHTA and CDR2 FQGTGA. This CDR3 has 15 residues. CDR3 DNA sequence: TGTGCCAGCAGCTTACTCGCGGGGGGTAGTAATGAGCAGTTCTTC. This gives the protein CASSLLAGGSNEQFF.

The CDR3 nucleotides are TGCGCCAGCAGCTTGGACAGGGACACAGATACGCAGTATTTT. Its translation is CASSLDRDTDTQYF. The chain employs TRBV5-1 and TRBJ2-3; D is possibly TRBD1 (6 bases). Trimming stripped 0 bases from V and 2 bases from J, with 7 bases between. Germline V gene sequence: CDR1 SGHRS, CDR2 YFSETQ. This CDR3 is built from 14 residues.

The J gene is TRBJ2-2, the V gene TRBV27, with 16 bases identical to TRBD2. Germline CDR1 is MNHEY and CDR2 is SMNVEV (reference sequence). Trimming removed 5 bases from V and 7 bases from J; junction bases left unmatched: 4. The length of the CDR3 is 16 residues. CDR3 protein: CASSPGTSGGDGELFF. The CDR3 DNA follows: TGTGCCAGCAGTCCCGGGACTAGCGGGGGGGACGGGGAGCTGTTTTTT.

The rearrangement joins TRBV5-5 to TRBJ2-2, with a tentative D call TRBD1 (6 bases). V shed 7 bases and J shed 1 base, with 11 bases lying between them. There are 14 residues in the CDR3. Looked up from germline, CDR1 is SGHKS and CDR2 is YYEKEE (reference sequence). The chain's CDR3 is CASGRTVNTGELFF. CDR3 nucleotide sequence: TGTGCCAGCGGACGGACAGTGAACACCGGGGAGCTGTTTTTT.